Below are 30 T cell receptor beta chains sequenced from a single sample in a study of T cell clones after liver transplantation. The data were produced by immunoSEQ multiplex PCR, yet TCRdb's version contains in-frame clones alone and is incomplete. This table holds 45,000 to 60,000 clones, 70% found once. The sample here was CD4+ T cells from blood, taken at the roughly 15-month timepoint. Receptor source: a human patient who received a liver transplant. Some T cells may be graft donor cells.

The chain joins TRBV2 to TRBJ2-1, with 9 bases aligning to TRBD1. Germline values: CDR1 SNHLY, CDR2 FYNNEI. With V trimmed by 7 bases and J by 8 bases, 15 bases remained unmatched. CDR3 length equals 16 residues. For the CDR3, the DNA is TGTGCCAGCATAGTCCTCCCGGGACAGGGCAACGATGAGCAGTTCTTC. This sequence encodes CASIVLPGQGNDEQFF.

This clone was observed a few times. V is TRBV11-3 and J is TRBJ2-6, with 12 bases that match TRBD2. J gave up 1 base and V 6 bases, and 7 bases lay outside the gene matches. Germline lookup yields CDR1 SGHNT and CDR2 YENEEA. CDR3 length equals 18 residues. CDR3 amino acids: CASSRTSGTGSGANVLTF. CDR3 sequence (DNA): TGTGCCAGCAGTCGGACTAGCGGGACTGGGTCTGGGGCCAACGTCCTGACTTTC.

The sample holds a few counts of this clone. The V and J genes are TRBV5-1 and TRBJ1-2, with D hard to call. The CDR3 runs to 16 residues. V dropped 4 bases and J dropped 5 bases, with 21 bases sitting between them. Germline CDR1 and CDR2: SGHRS and YFSETQ. CDR3 residues: CASSVQPTASGYGYTF. The CDR3 nucleotides read TGCGCCAGCAGCGTTCAACCCACAGCATCGGGTTATGGCTACACCTTC.

The chain uses TRBV2 and TRBJ2-1; 9 bases match TRBD2. This CDR3 spans 13 amino acids. V trimming: 3 bases; J trimming: 9 bases; junction bases outside the gene matches: 3. Germline V gives CDR1 SNHLY, CDR2 FYNNEI. The CDR3 spells CASSDGGRGEQFF. Written as DNA, the CDR3 is TGTGCCAGCAGTGATGGCGGGAGGGGTGAGCAGTTCTTC.

V is TRBV5-1 and J is TRBJ1-3; D is possibly TRBD1 (5 bases). CDR1 and CDR2 (germline): SGHRS, YFSETQ. The CDR3 length is 16 residues. V lost 0 bases and J lost 4, with 14 bases in between. The CDR3 DNA reads as TGCGCCAGCAGCTTGGCAATCGGGACGGGAGGAAACACCATATATTTT. Protein product: CASSLAIGTGGNTIYF.

The CDR3 sequence: CASSQGAGELFF. The CDR3 region has the DNA TGTGCCAGTAGTCAGGGGGCCGGGGAGCTGTTTTTT. V usage is TRBV19 and J usage is TRBJ2-2; 7 bases match TRBD1. The trim removed 5 bases at V and 6 bases at J, leaving 0 bases unmatched. The V gene's germline CDR1 is LNHDA and CDR2 SQIVND (reference sequence). CDR3 length: 12 amino acids.

The chain links TRBV11-3 to TRBJ2-2; D perhaps matches TRBD1 (5 bases). Germline V lookup: CDR1 SGHNT, CDR2 YENEEA. V was pared by 7 bases and J by 0 bases, with 12 bases between. This CDR3 comprises 15 residues. CDR3 in DNA: TGTGCCAGCACCACCTCAGGGACGAACACCGGGGAGCTGTTTTTT. This sequence encodes CASTTSGTNTGELFF.

The chain employs TRBV4-1 and TRBJ2-2; 7 bases map to TRBD1. Germline values: CDR1 MGHRA, CDR2 YSYEKL. V dropped 0 bases and J dropped 3; count of bases not matched to a gene: 7. The CDR3 consists of 17 residues. CDR3 protein: CASSQERGGADTGELFF. CDR3 DNA sequence: TGCGCCAGCAGCCAAGAAAGAGGGGGCGCAGACACCGGGGAGCTGTTTTTT.

This clone was seen a handful of times. This sequence joins TRBV18 and TRBJ2-6; possibly TRBD2 for D (5 bases). Germline assignment: CDR1 KGHSH and CDR2 LQKENI. The V and J ends lost 2 bases and 0 bases respectively, with 14 bases between them. The CDR3 runs 18 residues. CDR3 sequence (DNA): TGTGCCAGCTCACCATTTGAGGGTCCAAGCTCTGGGGCCAACGTCCTGACTTTC. This translates into CASSPFEGPSSGANVLTF.

This chain uses TRBV7-8 with TRBJ2-1; 8 bases align to TRBD1. The CDR3 spans 13 residues. Germline V CDR1 and CDR2: SGHVS, FQNEAQ. The ends lost 5 bases at V and 10 bases at J; junction bases unmatched: 7. The CDR3 coding sequence is TGTGCCAGCAGCGATCGGACAGGGAACGAGCAGTTCTTC. It codes for CASSDRTGNEQFF. Filled out from reference TRBV7-8 and TRBJ2-1, the complete variable domain reads GAGVSQSPRYKVAKRGQDVALRCDPISGHVSLFWYQQALGQGPEFLTYFQNEAQLDKSGLPSDRFFAERPEGSVSTLKIQRTQQEDSAVYLCASSDRTGNEQFFGPGTRLTVL.

The J gene is TRBJ2-1, the V gene TRBV18, with D hard to call. Germline loops: CDR1 KGHSH, CDR2 LQKENI. The length of the CDR3 is 12 residues. Trimming shortened V by 3 bases and J by 7 bases, and 7 bases separated the two germline ends. The CDR3 DNA reads TGTGCCAGCTCACCGGTCGGGAATGAGCAGTTCTTC. As protein: CASSPVGNEQFF.

This chain connects TRBV14 to TRBJ2-7, with 9 bases that match TRBD2. Trimming took 4 bases from V and 6 from J; bases not matched to a gene: 22. Germline assignment: CDR1 SGHDN and CDR2 FVKESK. This CDR3 is 19 amino acids long. The CDR3 DNA reads TGTGCCAGCAGCCCGAGGAGGAGCGGGGGGCCGGGAGCTACTTTCGAGCAGTACTTC. As protein: CASSPRRSGGPGATFEQYF.

This chain uses TRBV6-5 with TRBJ1-1; tentative D call: TRBD1 (5 bases). CDR1 and CDR2 (germline): MNHEY, SVGAGI. The germline V and J ends were trimmed by 6 bases and 3 bases, with 5 bases remaining between them. The CDR3 consists of 11 residues. The CDR3 DNA reads as TGTGCCAGCAGGGGGGACACTGAAGCTTTCTTT. Its protein is CASRGDTEAFF.

The DNA for the CDR3 is TGTGCCAGCAGCCCCGACAGTTATAGCAATCAGCCCCAGCATTTT. It is translated as CASSPDSYSNQPQHF. This rearrangement joins TRBV5-5 to TRBJ1-5; possible D gene TRBD1, 5 bases. Germline V lookup: CDR1 SGHKS, CDR2 YYEKEE (reference sequence). Trimming cost V 4 bases and J 0 bases, with 11 bases left between them. The CDR3 totals 15 residues.

This sequence joins TRBV5-4 and TRBJ2-7; D gene unclear. Germline V gene data show CDR1 as SGHNT and CDR2 as YYREEE (reference sequence). Deletions cut 3 bases from V and 6 bases from J, with 10 bases between. The CDR3 is 12 amino acids. The CDR3 sequence: CASSWSSSEQYF. In DNA form, the CDR3 reads TGTGCCAGCAGCTGGTCCTCTAGCGAGCAGTACTTC.

This clone appeared a single time. The chain recombines TRBV9 with TRBJ2-2, with 7 bases fitting TRBD2. This CDR3 has 17 amino acids. V dropped 3 bases and J dropped 5; count of bases not matched to a gene: 13. Germline V gene lookup returns CDR1 SGDLS and CDR2 YYNGEE. The CDR3 protein is CASSEGPPSGLTGELFF. The CDR3 coding sequence is TGTGCCAGCAGCGAGGGGCCCCCTAGCGGACTTACCGGGGAGCTGTTTTTT.

The chain combines TRBV11-3 with TRBJ1-2; possible D gene TRBD1, 6 bases. V gave up 5 bases and J gave up 7 bases, with 17 bases separating them. Germline V gene sequence: CDR1 SGHNT, CDR2 YENEEA. The CDR3 loop spans 14 amino acids. CDR3 nucleotide sequence: TGTGCCAGCAGCCCCCCCACAGGGATCGGTGGCTACACCTTC. Translation gives CASSPPTGIGGYTF. Combining the CDR3 with reference TRBV11-3 and TRBJ1-2 gives the whole variable domain EAGVVQSPRYKIIEKKQPVAFWCNPISGHNTLYWYLQNLGQGPELLIRYENEEAVDDSQLPKDRFSAERLKGVDSTLKIQPAELGDSAVYLCASSPPTGIGGYTFGSGTRLTVV.

In this sample, this clone turned up a few times. The chain joins TRBV2 to TRBJ2-7, with TRBD2 as a possible D gene (6 bases). Germline assignment: CDR1 SNHLY and CDR2 FYNNEI. The CDR3 covers 15 residues. V was trimmed by 6 bases and J by 2 bases, leaving 17 bases between them. This chain's CDR3 is CASRPGTLPAYEQYF. Written as DNA, the CDR3 is TGTGCCAGCAGGCCCGGGACTCTTCCCGCCTACGAGCAGTACTTC.

The chain combines TRBV7-9 with TRBJ1-3, with D maybe TRBD1 (5 bases). Trimming pared 6 bases from V and 2 bases from J, leaving 11 bases between. The CDR3 is made up of 14 amino acids. Germline values: CDR1 SEHNR, CDR2 FQNEAQ (reference sequence). CDR3 sequence reads: CASRPGTTGNTIYF. The CDR3 DNA reads TGTGCCAGCAGACCAGGGACTACTGGAAACACCATATATTTT.

The chain carries TRBV18 and TRBJ2-7; no clear D. This CDR3 has 13 residues. Germline CDR1 and CDR2: KGHSH and LQKENI. The V and J ends lost 3 bases and 3 bases respectively, with 9 bases between them. CDR3 region: CASSPSRDYEQYF. CDR3 in DNA: TGTGCCAGCTCACCCAGCCGTGACTACGAGCAGTACTTC.

The chain employs TRBV10-3 and TRBJ2-7; D may be TRBD1 or TRBD2 (5 bases each). Germline-derived CDR1 and CDR2 are ENHRY and SYGVKD. The CDR3 is 13 residues long. Trimming removed 10 bases at V and 4 bases at J, with 17 bases between. The CDR3 sequence is CATLRDGRYEQYF. The CDR3 bases are TGTGCCACTCTCAGGGACGGCCGGTACGAGCAGTACTTC.

The V gene is TRBV2, the J gene TRBJ2-2; 9 bases line up with TRBD1. CDR3 length: 15 residues. V shed 3 bases and J 5 bases; nucleotides not matched to a gene: 4. The germline V gene has CDR1 SNHLY and CDR2 FYNNEI. The chain's CDR3 is CASSEVGTGTGELFF. CDR3 sequence (DNA): TGTGCCAGCAGTGAGGTTGGGACAGGGACCGGGGAGCTGTTTTTT.

This clone was counted only a few times. The chain combines TRBV19 with TRBJ2-7; TRBD2 matches at 7 bases. Germline V gene sequence: CDR1 LNHDA, CDR2 SQIVND (reference sequence). The CDR3 length is 15 residues. J gave up 4 bases and V 5 bases, and 11 bases lay outside the gene matches. CDR3 region: CASSVQSGALYEQYF. As DNA, the CDR3 is TGTGCCAGTAGTGTTCAGAGCGGGGCGCTTTACGAGCAGTACTTC.

As DNA, the CDR3 is TGTGCCAGCAGCTTAGCGGACAGGTTCAGTGGTGGCTACACCTTC. This sequence encodes CASSLADRFSGGYTF. The chain has TRBV7-2 and TRBJ1-2, with 7 positions matching TRBD1. The trim removed 0 bases at V and 7 bases at J, leaving 8 bases unmatched. The CDR3 loop spans 15 amino acids. The germline CDR1 and CDR2 sequences are SGHTA and FQGNSA.

This chain joins TRBV5-1 and TRBJ2-2; 11 bases are a match to TRBD1. The CDR3 sequence is 15 residues long. The junction had 4 bases not matched to a gene; V was cut back by 4 bases and J by 5 bases. Germline V gene lookup returns CDR1 SGHRS and CDR2 YFSETQ. CDR3 coding DNA: TGCGCCAGCAGCCCGGACAGGGGGCAGACCGGGGAGCTGTTTTTT. It specifies CASSPDRGQTGELFF.

This clone has just a few counts. The J gene is TRBJ2-5, the V gene TRBV4-3, with a possible D match to TRBD2 (7 bases). Germline lookup yields CDR1 LGHNA and CDR2 YSLEER. The CDR3 has 16 residues. The V end lost 0 bases, the J end lost 5 bases, and 16 bases lay between the germline ends. The CDR3 sequence is CASSQDLASGQETQYF. For the CDR3, the DNA is TGCGCCAGCAGCCAAGATTTGGCTAGCGGACAGGAGACCCAGTACTTC.

The table lists this clone with a few counts. This chain uses TRBV19 with TRBJ1-1, with TRBD1 identical over 9 bases. Germline V gene lookup returns CDR1 LNHDA and CDR2 SQIVND (reference sequence). The V and J ends lost 7 bases and 4 bases, in that order; junction bases with no gene match: 10. The CDR3 has 15 amino acids. The CDR3 DNA reads TGTGCCAGTACCACCGTCAAGACAGGGGGCACTGAAGCTTTCTTT. Residues: CASTTVKTGGTEAFF.

The CDR3 DNA reads TGTGCCAGCAGTTACTCTAGCGGGGGCCCGACCCAGTACTTC. This codes for CASSYSSGGPTQYF. The chain joins TRBV6-7 to TRBJ2-5; TRBD2 matches 9 bases. TRBV6-7 is known as an ORF, though its function is uncertain. The V gene end was trimmed by 0 bases and the J gene end by 7 bases; junction bases not matched to a gene: 3. This CDR3 contains 14 residues.

This chain links TRBV5-1 with TRBJ1-1; 8 bases fit TRBD1. Per germline, CDR1 SGHRS and CDR2 YFSETQ. Trimming removed 6 bases from V and 3 bases from J; junction bases left unmatched: 7. The CDR3 is 14 amino acids. The CDR3 DNA reads TGCGCCAGCACGTCAGGGGGCGCGTACACTGAAGCTTTCTTT. Protein sequence: CASTSGGAYTEAFF. Full variable domain (outside the CDR3, taken from reference TRBV5-1 and TRBJ1-1): KAGVTQTPRYLIKTRGQQVTLSCSPISGHRSVSWYQQTPGQGLQFLFEYFSETQRNKGNFPGRFSGRQFSNSRSEMNVSTLELGDSALYLCASTSGGAYTEAFFGQGTRLTVV.

This clone was counted once. This sequence joins TRBV9 and TRBJ1-6; perhaps TRBD1 as D (6 bases). The CDR3 runs to 15 residues. The germline V gene has CDR1 SGDLS and CDR2 YYNGEE. V was trimmed by 4 bases and J by 7 bases, leaving 15 bases between them. In DNA form, the CDR3 reads TGTGCCAGCAGCCTATCCACAGGGTCCAATTCACCCCTCCACTTT. It encodes CASSLSTGSNSPLHF.